This TCR beta chain was recorded in a study of response to subunit inactivated influenza vaccine. The CDR3 runs 14 residues. V was shortened by 3 bases and J by 7 bases, with 15 bases between the two germline ends. Germline lookup yields CDR1 LGHDT and CDR2 YNNKEL (reference sequence). TCRdb reprocessed the RT-PCR reads via MiXCR and lists one record per CDR3 protein. The table includes roughly 760,000 distinct CDR3 sequences, approximately 22% detected once. This TCR derives from a man in his forties or fifties who received an inactivated influenza vaccine. This specimen consisted of PBMCs from blood, obtained 5 to 6 days after vaccination. The V and J genes are TRBV3-1 and TRBJ2-5; no reliable D call. CDR3: CASSHRMSYGTQYF. For the CDR3, the DNA is TGTGCCAGCAGCCACCGGATGAGTTACGGGACCCAGTACTTC.